This record looks at one T cell receptor beta chain sequence and its context. This record comes from a study of chemoradiotherapy in HPV16-positive cancers. Measured with immunoSEQ multiplex PCR; TCRdb has only the in-frame clones, and not every one. The table records approximately 5,400 clones, about nine tenths of them present only once. The CDR3 is 15 residues long. Germline lookup yields CDR1 SGHRS and CDR2 YFSETQ. V was pared by 3 bases and J by 0 bases, with 12 bases between. This chain joins TRBV5-1 and TRBJ1-1; D possibly corresponds to TRBD1 (6 bases). The sample was blood, taken from a patient who underwent chemoradiotherapy. This TCR was recovered from a human donor with HPV-associated anogenital cancer. The CDR3 reads CASSSQGGMNTEAFF. The CDR3 bases are TGCGCCAGCAGCTCACAAGGGGGAATGAACACTGAAGCTTTCTTT. The full variable domain, its missing parts supplied by reference TRBV5-1 and TRBJ1-1, is KAGVTQTPRYLIKTRGQQVTLSCSPISGHRSVSWYQQTPGQGLQFLFEYFSETQRNKGNFPGRFSGRQFSNSRSEMNVSTLELGDSALYLCASSSQGGMNTEAFFGQGTRLTVV.